The sequence of this T cell receptor (beta chain) was determined in a study of T cells in women clearing cervical HPV infection (dated by TCRdb to the late 2010s). Broadly, across the study: The cases were approximately 25 women with histologically confirmed HPV16-related CIN3 or worse, and 2 of these cases were invasive cancers. Blood from cases was drawn at the visit where the lesion was first identified, while blood from controls was drawn once the infection was no longer detected. This exploratory proof-of-principle case-control study, nested within the Guanacaste HPV Natural History Study in Costa Rica, compared TCR repertoires among women with different cervical HPV16 outcomes. The 25 or so controls were women who cleared a single incident HPV16 infection within 12 months without developing precancer or cancer. In the parent cohort, approximately 9,400 women aged 18 or older were enrolled in Guanacaste, Costa Rica, during about 1993 to 1995 and were followed for roughly 7 years. For cases, the median interval between lesion detection and blood sampling was approximately 150 days, with an interquartile range of about 80 to 210 days. As quality controls, five blinded duplicates were added to each group, bringing the total to roughly 60 samples made up of around 50 participants and approximately ten replicates. Cases and controls were matched on age within five years and on year of sample collection. Cases had a median age of almost 35 years compared with 37 to 45 for controls, and baseline characteristics showed no significant differences between the groups. Since only a few of the women had HLA typing available, the possibility that HLA type was acting as a confounder could not be ruled out.

With regard to this clone: Its target antigen remains unknown.

The immunoSEQ assay used multiplex PCR to amplify TCR beta CDR3 regions from an average of approximately 1,100 ng of genomic DNA per sample. Primer bias was corrected in the assay by using a complete synthetic TCR repertoire to establish an amplification baseline. The amplicons were sequenced using the Illumina platform. The original methods were these. Sequences were error-corrected by clustering with frequency ratios and a modified nearest-neighbor algorithm, then analyzed in the immunoSEQ Analyzer with IMGT gene definitions. At each rarefaction depth, TCR richness and evenness were averaged over 20 rarefaction repeats, and samples with fewer sequences than the depth were excluded. Relative abundances of V, D and J genes were compared between groups using Wilcoxon rank sum tests, with FDR correction applied. Blinded duplicates gave an intraclass correlation of roughly 96% for TCR richness and an average of about 74% across roughly 69 gene segments. TCRdb mirrors the immuneACCESS table, restricted to in-frame sequences. Some clones are absent from its copies; in checked studies, under half trace to an unresolved V gene, and the reason for the others is unknown. V and J calls and clone size are copied from that table; D and trimming were computed from the DNA. This sample's records show tens of thousands of clones. About 7.1% of the sample is taken by the ten largest.

The study at large found these results: Because T-cell numbers per sample were unknown, differences in richness could reflect varying T-cell content rather than repertoire biology. By combining richness with V gene abundances, random forest classifiers separated cases from controls with an estimated AUC of 0.83. Significantly higher TCR repertoire richness was observed in CIN3+ cases than in controls across sequencing depths, whereas no difference in evenness was found. Because of the cross-sectional design, the study could not determine whether the associations came before infection or resulted from infection, and neither effector/memory subsets nor HPV-specific T cells were isolated.

Every participant had a single incident cervical HPV16 infection, and women with prevalent HPV16 infections were excluded. Cervical HPV DNA was detected by MY09/MY11 PCR, and genotyping was performed by dot-blot hybridization. Fifteen mL of heparinized blood were centrifuged, and the buffy coat was aliquoted, frozen at -30°C, then stored at -80°C. QIAGEN kits were used to extract genomic DNA from buffy coat specimens. Sequencing was performed on blood buffy coat. This TCR was recovered from a woman between 18 and 70 years old with a cervical HPV16 infection that either progressed to CIN3+ or cleared (not recorded which).

The sequenced part of the CDR3 DNA is TGTGCCAGTAGTACCTCCAGCTATGGC. Translated, this gives CASSTSSYG. The complete CDR3 protein is CASSTSSYGYTF. The chain employs TRBV19 and TRBJ1-2, with no reliable assignment of the D segment. The CDR3 is cut off 3 residues early in the read; its end comes from the germline J gene. Inclusive of the bounding cysteine and phenylalanine, the CDR3 is 12 residues long. The 27 bases shown cover part of the CDR3, and their frame starts at base 1. CDR1 and CDR2, looked up from the germline V gene (reference sequence), are LNHDA and SQIVND. V sheds 4 bases and J sheds 4 bases, leaving 7 bases between their ends.